This T cell receptor beta chain was captured in a study of blood T cell repertoires in COVID-19 (dated by TCRdb to 2020 to 2021). A note on the overall study: Samples covering the acute and convalescent phases of COVID-19 were provided by collaborators in the United States, Italy and Spain. The material from the prospective study consisted of cDNA or gDNA derived from T cells, B-cell-depleted T cells, or PBMCs. Where HLA class I and class II types were available, the types were taken from metadata supplied by the sample provider, not from assay-based typing. Subjects who had been exposed to COVID-19, were actively infected with it, or had recovered from it provided the deeply sampled blood TCRbeta repertoires that made up the dataset. The repertoires were released in a freely available public database meant as a resource for research on the immune response to SARS-CoV-2. Nearly every sample came with metadata listing a de-identified subject ID, COVID-19 status, age in years and sex. The samples were drawn from two sources: the first 160 participants of the ongoing ImmuneRACE study, and 1,254 subjects contributed by 6 global collaborators.

What the work shows at the level of the full study, not this receptor alone: Clinical and demographic metadata were provided uncurated, with the amount varying by source and participant.

The immunoSEQ Assay, a bias-controlled multiplex PCR, was used to amplify TCRbeta CDR3 regions from genomic DNA. The source study handled its data this way. The number of nucleated cells in each sample was estimated from the amplification of reference gene primers within the assay. To quantify the absolute abundance of each unique TCRbeta CDR3 rearrangement, sequence reads were collapsed and filtered. For each sample, productive Simpson clonality was calculated by taking the square root of Simpson's diversity index across productive rearrangements. The clones in this table, taken by TCRdb from immuneACCESS, are in-frame only. Not every clone is retained; where verified, under half of the shortfall comes from an unresolved V gene, and the cause of the rest is unknown. For V, J and clone size, that table is used; D and trimming come from the DNA. Recorded for this sample are 200,000 to 250,000 clones; 65% to 90% of them occurred a single time. The ten largest clones add up to under 1.5% of the sample.

As regards this clone: Its antigen is not yet known. One base away there is no much larger clone; base qualities are not given.

The CDR3 numbers 13 residues from cysteine through phenylalanine. Only the CDR3 DNA is retained, 39 bases long and in frame from the first base. Another Seattle source contributed samples from volunteer blood donors who had recovered from COVID-19. The collaborating institutions used their own protocols to collect whole blood in K2EDTA tubes. For TCRbeta analysis, collaborators shipped samples in one of three forms: frozen whole blood, isolated PBMCs, or DNA extracted from either of those sample types. This clonotype originated in a woman in her thirties or forties who had recovered from COVID-19. The material sequenced was peripheral blood. The chain was built from TRBV21-1 and TRBJ1-1. TRBV21-1 is a documented pseudogene. The CDR3 protein sequence reads: CASSRRGNTEAFF. The DNA is as follows: TGTGCCAGCAGCCGAAGAGGGAACACTGAAGCTTTCTTT.